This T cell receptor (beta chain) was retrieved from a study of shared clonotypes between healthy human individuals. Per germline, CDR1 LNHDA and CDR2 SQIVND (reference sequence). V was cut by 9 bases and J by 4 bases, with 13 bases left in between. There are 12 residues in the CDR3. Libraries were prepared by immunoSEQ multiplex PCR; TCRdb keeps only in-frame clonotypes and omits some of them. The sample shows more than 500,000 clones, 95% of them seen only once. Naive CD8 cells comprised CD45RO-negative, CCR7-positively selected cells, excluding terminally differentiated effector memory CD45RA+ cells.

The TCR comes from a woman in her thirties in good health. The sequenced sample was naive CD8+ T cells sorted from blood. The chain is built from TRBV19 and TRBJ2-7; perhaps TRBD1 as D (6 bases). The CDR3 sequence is CASSDRGYEQYF. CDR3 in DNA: TGTGCCAGCTCGGACAGAGGGTACGAGCAGTACTTC.